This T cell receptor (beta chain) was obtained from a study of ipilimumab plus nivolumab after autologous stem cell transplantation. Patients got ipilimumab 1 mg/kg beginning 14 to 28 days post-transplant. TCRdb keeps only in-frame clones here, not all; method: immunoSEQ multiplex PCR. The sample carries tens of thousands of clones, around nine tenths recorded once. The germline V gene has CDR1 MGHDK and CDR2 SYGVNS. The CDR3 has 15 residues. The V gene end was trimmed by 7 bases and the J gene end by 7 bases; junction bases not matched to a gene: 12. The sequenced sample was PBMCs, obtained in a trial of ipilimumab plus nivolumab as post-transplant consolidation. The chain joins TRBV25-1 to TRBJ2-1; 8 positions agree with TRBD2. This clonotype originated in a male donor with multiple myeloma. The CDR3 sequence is CASTPPAGGGNEQFF. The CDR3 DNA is TGTGCCAGCACCCCGCCGGCGGGGGGCGGGAATGAGCAGTTCTTC.